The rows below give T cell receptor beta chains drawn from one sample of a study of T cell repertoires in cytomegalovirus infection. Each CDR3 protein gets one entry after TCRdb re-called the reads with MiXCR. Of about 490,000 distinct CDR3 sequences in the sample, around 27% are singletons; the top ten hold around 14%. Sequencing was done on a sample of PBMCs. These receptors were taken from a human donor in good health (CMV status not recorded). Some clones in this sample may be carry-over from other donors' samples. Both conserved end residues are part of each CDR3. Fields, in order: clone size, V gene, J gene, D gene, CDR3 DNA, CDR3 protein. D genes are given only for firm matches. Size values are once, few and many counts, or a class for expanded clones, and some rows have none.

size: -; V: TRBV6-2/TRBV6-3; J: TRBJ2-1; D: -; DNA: TGTGCCAGCAGTTACGCTGCGGGGACATACAATGAGCAGTTCTTC; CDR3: CASSYAAGTYNEQFF
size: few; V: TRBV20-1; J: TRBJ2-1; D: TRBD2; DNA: TGCAGTGCTAGAGTGGCTAGCGGATACAATGAGCAGTTCTTC; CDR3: CSARVASGYNEQFF
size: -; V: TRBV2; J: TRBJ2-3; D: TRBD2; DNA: TGTGCCAGCACCAGGTCTCCAGCGGGAGGTTCGGCAGATACGCAGTATTTT; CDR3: CASTRSPAGGSADTQYF
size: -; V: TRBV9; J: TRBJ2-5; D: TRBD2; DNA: TGTGCCAGCAGCGTAGGCGGACTAGGAGGGGAGACCCAGTACTTC; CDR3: CASSVGGLGGETQYF
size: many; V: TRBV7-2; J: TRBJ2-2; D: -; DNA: TGTGCCAGCAGCCTGGAGCGGGTCTACACCGGGGAGCTGTTTTTT; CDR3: CASSLERVYTGELFF
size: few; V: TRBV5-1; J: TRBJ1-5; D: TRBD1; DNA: TGCGCCAGCAGCATCGACGGTACAGGGGGGCAGCCCCAGCATTTT; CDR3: CASSIDGTGGQPQHF
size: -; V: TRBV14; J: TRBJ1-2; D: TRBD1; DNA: TGTGCCAGCACACGCATATCAACAACGGGGACAGGGCCCAGTAGTGGCACCTTC; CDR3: CASTRISTTGTGPSSGTF
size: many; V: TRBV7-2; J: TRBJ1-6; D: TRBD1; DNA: TGTGCCAGCAGTCAAGGGACAGATAATTCACCCCTCCACTTT; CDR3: CASSQGTDNSPLHF
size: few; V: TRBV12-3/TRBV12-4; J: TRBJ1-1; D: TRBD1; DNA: TGTGCCAGCAGGGCGGACAGGGTAACGACTGAAGCTTTCTTT; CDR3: CASRADRVTTEAFF
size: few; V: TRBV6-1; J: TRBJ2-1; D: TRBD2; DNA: TGTGCCAGCCTCCTCGCAGCGGGGACTAGCGGCTACAATGAGCAGTTCTTC; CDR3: CASLLAAGTSGYNEQFF
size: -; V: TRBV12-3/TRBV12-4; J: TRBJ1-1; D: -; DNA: TGTGCCCGCCGTTTTTACAGGGTAGAGAACACTGAAGCTTTCTTT; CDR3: CARRFYRVENTEAFF
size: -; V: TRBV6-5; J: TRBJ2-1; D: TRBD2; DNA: TGTGCCAGCAGCATGCCCGGGACTACCTTAGGTGAGCAGTTCTTC; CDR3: CASSMPGTTLGEQFF
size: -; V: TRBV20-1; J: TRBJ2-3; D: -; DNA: TGCAGCGGTACTAGTCAAGATACGCAGTATTTT; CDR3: CSGTSQDTQYF
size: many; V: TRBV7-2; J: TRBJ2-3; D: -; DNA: TGTGCCAGCCTAACGGGGCTGAGCACAGATACGCAGTATTTT; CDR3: CASLTGLSTDTQYF
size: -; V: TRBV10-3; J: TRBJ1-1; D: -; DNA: TGTGCCATCAGTGAGGGACAGCCTAACACTGAAGCTTTCTTT; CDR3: CAISEGQPNTEAFF
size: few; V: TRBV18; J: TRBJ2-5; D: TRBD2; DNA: TGTGCCAGCTCAGCGAGACTAGCGGACCAAGAGACCCAGTACTTC; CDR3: CASSARLADQETQYF
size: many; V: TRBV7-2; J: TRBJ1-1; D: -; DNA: TGTGCCAGCAGCTTTCGAGGGGGATCCGACACTGAAGCTTTCTTT; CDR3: CASSFRGGSDTEAFF
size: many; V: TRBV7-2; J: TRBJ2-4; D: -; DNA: TGTGCCAGCAGCCGACCTGAGGTGGGGAACATTCAGTACTTC; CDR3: CASSRPEVGNIQYF
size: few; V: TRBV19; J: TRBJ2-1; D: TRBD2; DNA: TGTGCCAGTAGTATAGAGCGGCTAGCGGACAACAATGAGCAGTTCTTC; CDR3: CASSIERLADNNEQFF
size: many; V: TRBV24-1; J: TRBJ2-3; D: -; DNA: TGTGCCACCAGTGATGCCCGCGGGGAGGGCACAGATACGCAGTATTTT; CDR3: CATSDARGEGTDTQYF
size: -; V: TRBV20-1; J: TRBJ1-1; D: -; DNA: TGCAGTGCTCCGATAACCGGGGGATACTCTGAAGCTTTCTTT; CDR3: CSAPITGGYSEAFF
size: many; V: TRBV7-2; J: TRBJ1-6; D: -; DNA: TGTGCCAGCAGCTTAGAAGGGGGGGGACCCCTCCACTTT; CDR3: CASSLEGGGPLHF
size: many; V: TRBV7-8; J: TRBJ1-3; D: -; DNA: TGTGCCAGCAGCTTAGCGACAGGAACCTCTGGAAACACCATATATTTT; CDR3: CASSLATGTSGNTIYF
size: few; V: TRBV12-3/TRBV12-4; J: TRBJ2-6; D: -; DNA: TGTGCCAGCAGTCTCCCGGGACATTCTCTTCCTGGGGCCAACGTCCTGACTTTC; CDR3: CASSLPGHSLPGANVLTF
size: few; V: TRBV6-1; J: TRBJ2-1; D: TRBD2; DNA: TGTGCCAGCAGTGAACGGACTAGCGGGAGTACGGATGAGCAGTTCTTC; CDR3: CASSERTSGSTDEQFF
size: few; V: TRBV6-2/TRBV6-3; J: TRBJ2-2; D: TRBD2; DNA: TGTGCCAGCCGGGGGGGAGCGGACACCGGGGAGCTGTTTTTT; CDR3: CASRGGADTGELFF
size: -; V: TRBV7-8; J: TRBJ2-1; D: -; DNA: TGTGCCAGCAGCCCCCTCGAAGAGCAGTTCTTC; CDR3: CASSPLEEQFF
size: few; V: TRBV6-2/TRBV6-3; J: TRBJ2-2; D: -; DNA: TGTGCCAGCAGTTACCCCAGGGGGGGGGCCGACACCGGGGAGCTGTTTTTT; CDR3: CASSYPRGGADTGELFF
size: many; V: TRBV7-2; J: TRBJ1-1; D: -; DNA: TGTGCCAGCAGCTTAGACTCGGGGGGCAACACTGAAGCTTTCTTT; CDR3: CASSLDSGGNTEAFF
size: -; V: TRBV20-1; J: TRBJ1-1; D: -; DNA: TGCAGTGCTACTCGTCGGGTTGGCACTGAAGCTTTCTTT; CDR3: CSATRRVGTEAFF
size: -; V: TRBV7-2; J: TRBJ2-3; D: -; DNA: TGTGCCAGCAGTCGGGACACCCCCCAAGATACGCAGTATTTT; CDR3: CASSRDTPQDTQYF
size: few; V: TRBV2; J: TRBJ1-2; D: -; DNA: TGTGCCAGCAGCCGAAGGTGGGTGGCAGAGGGCTACACCTTC; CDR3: CASSRRWVAEGYTF
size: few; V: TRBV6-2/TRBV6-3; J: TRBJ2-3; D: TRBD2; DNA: TGTGCCAGCAGTGGGACTAGCGGGAGTTATACGCAGTATTTT; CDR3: CASSGTSGSYTQYF
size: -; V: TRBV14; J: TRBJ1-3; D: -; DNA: TGTGCCAGCAGCCGGACGGTTGGAAACACCATATATTTT; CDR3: CASSRTVGNTIYF
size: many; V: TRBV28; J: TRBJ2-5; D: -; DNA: TGTGCCAGCAGTTTTCGGTGGGTGCCGGAGACCCAGTACTTC; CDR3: CASSFRWVPETQYF
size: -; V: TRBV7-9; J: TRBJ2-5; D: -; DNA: TGTGCCAGCAGCTTTATTAGTAGACAGCAAGAGACCCAGTACTTC; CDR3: CASSFISRQQETQYF
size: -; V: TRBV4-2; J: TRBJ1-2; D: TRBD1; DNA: TGTGCCAGCAGCCAAGCGACAGGGAACTATGGCTACACCTTC; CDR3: CASSQATGNYGYTF
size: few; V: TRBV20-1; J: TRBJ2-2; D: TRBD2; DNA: TGCAGTGCTAGAGACGGAGCGGGGGCCGGGGAGCTGTTTTTT; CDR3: CSARDGAGAGELFF